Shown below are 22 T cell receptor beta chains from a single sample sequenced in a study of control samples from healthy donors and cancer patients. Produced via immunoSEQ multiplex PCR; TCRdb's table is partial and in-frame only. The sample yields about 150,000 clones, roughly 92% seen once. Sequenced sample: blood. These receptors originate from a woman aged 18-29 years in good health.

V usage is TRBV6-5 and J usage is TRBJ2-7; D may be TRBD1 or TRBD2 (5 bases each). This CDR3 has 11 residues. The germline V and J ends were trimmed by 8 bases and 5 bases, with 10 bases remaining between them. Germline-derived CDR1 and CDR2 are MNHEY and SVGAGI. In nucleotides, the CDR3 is TGTGCCAGCTCCAGGGACCACGAGCAGTACTTC. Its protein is CASSRDHEQYF.

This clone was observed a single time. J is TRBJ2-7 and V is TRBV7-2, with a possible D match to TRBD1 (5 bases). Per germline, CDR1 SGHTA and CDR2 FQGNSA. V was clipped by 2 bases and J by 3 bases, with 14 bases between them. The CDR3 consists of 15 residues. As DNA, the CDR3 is TGTGCCAGCAGCTTAAGGGCTCAGGGATTCTACGAGCAGTACTTC. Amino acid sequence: CASSLRAQGFYEQYF.

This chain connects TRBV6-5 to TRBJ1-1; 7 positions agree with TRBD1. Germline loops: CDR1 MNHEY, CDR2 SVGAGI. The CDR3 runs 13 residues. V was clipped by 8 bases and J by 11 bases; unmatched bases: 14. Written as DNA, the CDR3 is TGTGCCAGCTGCCCGGAAAGGGGGCGCGTGGCTTTCTTT. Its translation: CASCPERGRVAFF.

CDR3 protein: CASSISGTGGNTIYF. The CDR3 DNA reads as TGTGCCAGTAGTATCTCAGGGACAGGGGGAAACACCATATATTTT. The rearrangement joins TRBV19 to TRBJ1-3, with 9 bases identical to TRBD1. Trimming cost V 3 bases and J 4 bases; bases outside gene matches: 4. This CDR3 contains 15 residues. Germline CDR1 LNHDA, CDR2 SQIVND (reference sequence).

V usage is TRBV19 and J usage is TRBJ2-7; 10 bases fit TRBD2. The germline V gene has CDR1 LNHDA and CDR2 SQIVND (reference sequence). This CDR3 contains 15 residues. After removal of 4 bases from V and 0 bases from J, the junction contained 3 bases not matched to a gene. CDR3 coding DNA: TGTGCCAGTAGTAGGACTAGCGGCCCCTCCTACGAGCAGTACTTC. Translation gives CASSRTSGPSYEQYF.

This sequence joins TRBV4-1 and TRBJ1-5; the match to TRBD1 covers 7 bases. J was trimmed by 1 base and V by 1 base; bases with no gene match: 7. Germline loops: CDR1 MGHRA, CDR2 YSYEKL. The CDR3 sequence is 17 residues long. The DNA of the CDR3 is TGCGCCAGCAGCCAAGGGACAGGCGGAGCGAGCAATCAGCCCCAGCATTTT. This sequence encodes CASSQGTGGASNQPQHF.

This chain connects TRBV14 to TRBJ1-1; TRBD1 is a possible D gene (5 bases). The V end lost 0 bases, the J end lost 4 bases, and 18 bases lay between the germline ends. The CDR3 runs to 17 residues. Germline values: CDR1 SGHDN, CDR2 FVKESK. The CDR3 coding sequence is TGTGCCAGCAGCCAAGATCAGTATAGGGCAGGGATCACTGAAGCTTTCTTT. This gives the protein CASSQDQYRAGITEAFF.

In nucleotides, the CDR3 is TGTGCCAGTAGTAGCCCAAGGGCGGACAGCAAAAATCAGCCCCAGCATTTT. Translation: CASSSPRADSKNQPQHF. The genes are TRBV19 and TRBJ1-5, with D perhaps TRBD1 (6 bases). Germline-derived CDR1 and CDR2 are LNHDA and SQIVND (reference sequence). This CDR3 comprises 17 residues. Trimming left V 4 bases short and J 4 bases short, with 20 bases between.

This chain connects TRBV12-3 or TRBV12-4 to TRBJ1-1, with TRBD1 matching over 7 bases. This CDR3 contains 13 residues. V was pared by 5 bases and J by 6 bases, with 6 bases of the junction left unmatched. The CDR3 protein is CASSIRGTAEAFF. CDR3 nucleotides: TGTGCCAGCAGTATCAGGGGGACCGCTGAAGCTTTCTTT.

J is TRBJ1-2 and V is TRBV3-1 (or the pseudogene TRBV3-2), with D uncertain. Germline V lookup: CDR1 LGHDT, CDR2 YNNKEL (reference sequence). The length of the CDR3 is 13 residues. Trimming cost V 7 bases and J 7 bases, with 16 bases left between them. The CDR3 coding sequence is TGTGCCAGCACCCTGGGAGGGAAAAGTGGCTACACCTTC. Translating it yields CASTLGGKSGYTF.

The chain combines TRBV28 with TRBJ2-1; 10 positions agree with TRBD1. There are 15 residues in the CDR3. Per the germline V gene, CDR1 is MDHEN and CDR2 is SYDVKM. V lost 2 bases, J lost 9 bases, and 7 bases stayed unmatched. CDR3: CASSLGTGVLSEQFF. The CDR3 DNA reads TGTGCCAGCAGTTTAGGGACAGGGGTATTATCTGAGCAGTTCTTC.

The CDR3 nucleotides read TGTGCCAGCAGTCCCTTTTGGGGTGTCAATCAGCCCCAGCATTTT. It codes for CASSPFWGVNQPQHF. The V and J genes are TRBV6-5 and TRBJ1-5; the D is unclear. In germline, CDR1 is MNHEY, CDR2 SVGAGI. The CDR3 has 15 amino acids. Trimming took off 5 bases at V and 3 bases at J, with 14 bases between the two ends.

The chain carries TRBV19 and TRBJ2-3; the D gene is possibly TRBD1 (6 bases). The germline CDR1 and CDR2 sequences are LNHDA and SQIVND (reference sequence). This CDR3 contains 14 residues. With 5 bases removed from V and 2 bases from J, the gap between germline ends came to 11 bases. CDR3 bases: TGTGCCAGTAGTCCCGGACAGATCACAGATACGCAGTATTTT. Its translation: CASSPGQITDTQYF.

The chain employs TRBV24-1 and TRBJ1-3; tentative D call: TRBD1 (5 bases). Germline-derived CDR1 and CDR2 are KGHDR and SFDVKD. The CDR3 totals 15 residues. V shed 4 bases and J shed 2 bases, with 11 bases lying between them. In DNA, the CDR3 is TGTGCCACCAGTGACCGACAGCGTACTGGAAACACCATATATTTT. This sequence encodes CATSDRQRTGNTIYF.

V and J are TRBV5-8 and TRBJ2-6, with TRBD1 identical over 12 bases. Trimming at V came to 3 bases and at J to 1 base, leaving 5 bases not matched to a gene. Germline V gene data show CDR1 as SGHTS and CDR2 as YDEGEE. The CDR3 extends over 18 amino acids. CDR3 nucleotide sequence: TGTGCCAGCAGCTCGGGACAGGGGGCCCCGTCTGGGGCCAACGTCCTGACTTTC. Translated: CASSSGQGAPSGANVLTF.

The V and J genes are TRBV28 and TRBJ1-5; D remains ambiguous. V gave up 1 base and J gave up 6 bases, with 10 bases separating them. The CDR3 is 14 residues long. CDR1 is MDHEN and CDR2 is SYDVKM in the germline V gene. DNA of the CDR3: TGTGCCAGCAGTTTATTTATGGGTAGTCAGCCCCAGCATTTT. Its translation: CASSLFMGSQPQHF.

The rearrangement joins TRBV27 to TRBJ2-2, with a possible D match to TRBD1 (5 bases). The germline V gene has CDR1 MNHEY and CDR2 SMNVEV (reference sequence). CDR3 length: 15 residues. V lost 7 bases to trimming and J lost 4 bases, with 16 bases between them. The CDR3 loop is CASTKGRAGTGELFF. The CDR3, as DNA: TGTGCCAGCACCAAGGGCAGGGCTGGCACCGGGGAGCTGTTTTTT.

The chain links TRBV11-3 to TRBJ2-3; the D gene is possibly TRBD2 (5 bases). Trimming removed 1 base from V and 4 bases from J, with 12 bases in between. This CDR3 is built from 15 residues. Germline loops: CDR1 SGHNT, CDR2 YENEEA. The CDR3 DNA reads TGTGCCAGCAGCTTAGGCGGCGGAGGAGCAGATACGCAGTATTTT. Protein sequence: CASSLGGGGADTQYF.

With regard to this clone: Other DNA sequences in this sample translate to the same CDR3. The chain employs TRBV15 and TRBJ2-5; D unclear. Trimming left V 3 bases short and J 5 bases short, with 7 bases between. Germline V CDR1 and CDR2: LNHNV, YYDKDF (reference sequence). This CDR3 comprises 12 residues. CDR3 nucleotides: TGTGCCACCAGCAGTGGCTTGGAGACCCAGTACTTC. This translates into CATSSGLETQYF.

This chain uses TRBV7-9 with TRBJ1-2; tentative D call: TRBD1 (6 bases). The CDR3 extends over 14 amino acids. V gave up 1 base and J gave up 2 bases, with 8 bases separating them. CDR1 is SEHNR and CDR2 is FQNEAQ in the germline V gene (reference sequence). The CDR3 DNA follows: TGTGCCAGCAGCTTAGTGAGGGGGAACTATGGCTACACCTTC. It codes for CASSLVRGNYGYTF.

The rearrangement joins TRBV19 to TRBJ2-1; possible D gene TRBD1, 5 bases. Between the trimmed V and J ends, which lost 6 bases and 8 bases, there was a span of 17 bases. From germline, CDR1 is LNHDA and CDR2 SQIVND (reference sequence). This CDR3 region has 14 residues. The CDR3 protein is CASSPLGGHDEQFF. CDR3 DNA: TGTGCCAGTAGCCCATTGGGCGGACACGATGAGCAGTTCTTC. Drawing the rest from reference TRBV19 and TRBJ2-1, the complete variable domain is DGGITQSPKYLFRKEGQNVTLSCEQNLNHDAMYWYRQDPGQGLRLIYYSQIVNDFQKGDIAEGYSVSREKKESFPLTVTSAQKNPTAFYLCASSPLGGHDEQFFGPGTRLTVL.

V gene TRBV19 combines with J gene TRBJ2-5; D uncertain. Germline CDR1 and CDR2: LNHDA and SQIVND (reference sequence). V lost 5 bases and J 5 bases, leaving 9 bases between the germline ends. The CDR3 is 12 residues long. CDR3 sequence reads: CASSSDSETQYF. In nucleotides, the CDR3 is TGTGCCAGTAGTTCCGATAGCGAGACCCAGTACTTC.